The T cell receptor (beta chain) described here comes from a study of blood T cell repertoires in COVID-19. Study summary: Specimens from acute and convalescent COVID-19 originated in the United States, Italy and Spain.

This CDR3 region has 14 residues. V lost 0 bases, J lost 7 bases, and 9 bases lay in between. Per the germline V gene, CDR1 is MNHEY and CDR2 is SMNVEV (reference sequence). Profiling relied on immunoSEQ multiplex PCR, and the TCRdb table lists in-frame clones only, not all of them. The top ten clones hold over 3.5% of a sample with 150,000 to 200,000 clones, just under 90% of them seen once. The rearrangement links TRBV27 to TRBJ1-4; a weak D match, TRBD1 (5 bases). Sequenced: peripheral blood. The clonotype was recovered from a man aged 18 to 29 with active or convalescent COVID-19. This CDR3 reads CASSLSGGGEKLFF. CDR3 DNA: TGTGCCAGCAGTTTATCCGGGGGTGGTGAAAAACTGTTTTTT.